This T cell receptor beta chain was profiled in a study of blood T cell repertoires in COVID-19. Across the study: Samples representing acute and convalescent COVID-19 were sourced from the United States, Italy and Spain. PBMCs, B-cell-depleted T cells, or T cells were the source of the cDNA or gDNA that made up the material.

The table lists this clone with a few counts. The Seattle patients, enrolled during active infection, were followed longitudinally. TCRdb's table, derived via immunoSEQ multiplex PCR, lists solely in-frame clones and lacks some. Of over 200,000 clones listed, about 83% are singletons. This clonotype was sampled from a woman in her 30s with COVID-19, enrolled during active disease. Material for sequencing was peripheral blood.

CDR3 sequence reads: CASSPPAGVSSGANVLTF. The CDR3 DNA follows: TGTGCCAGCAGCCCCCCCGCGGGAGTTTCATCTGGGGCCAACGTCCTGACTTTC. The chain couples TRBV7-9 to TRBJ2-6, with 7 nucleotides matching TRBD2. V gave up 5 bases and J gave up 1 base; unmatched junction bases: 11. The germline V gene encodes CDR1 SEHNR and CDR2 FQNEAQ (reference sequence). This CDR3 contains 18 residues.